What follows are 26 T cell receptor beta chains derived from one specimen sequenced in a study of yellow fever vaccine responses in identical twins. MiXCR, applied by TCRdb to the RT-PCR reads, yields one record per CDR3 protein. Of approximately 17,000 distinct CDR3 sequences listed, nearly 70% are singletons. The sample in question was T cells from blood (PBMCs), unsorted or a sorted subset (not recorded which), obtained before or after yellow fever vaccination (not recorded which). The receptors stem from a woman aged 18-30 years who received the yellow fever vaccine.

This clonotype was seen more than once but under ten times. The chain combines TRBV6-5 with TRBJ2-1; 9 nucleotides agree with TRBD2. The CDR3 consists of 16 residues. Germline loops: CDR1 MNHEY, CDR2 SVGAGI. V lost 0 bases, J lost 4 bases, and 4 bases stayed unmatched. CDR3 sequence: CASSYSFSGGYNEQFF. For the CDR3, the DNA is TGTGCCAGCAGTTACTCGTTTAGCGGGGGATACAATGAGCAGTTCTTC.

The CDR3 nucleotides are TGTGCCAGCAGTTTTGGTAACGAACCCCAGCATTTT. Amino acid sequence: CASSFGNEPQHF. V usage is TRBV28 and J usage is TRBJ1-5; D remains unclear. This CDR3 has 12 amino acids. The germline V and J ends were trimmed by 3 bases and 10 bases, with 10 bases remaining between them. CDR1 and CDR2 from the germline V gene are MDHEN and SYDVKM.

This chain joins TRBV7-6 and TRBJ1-2, with 7 nucleotides matching TRBD1. Germline V CDR1 and CDR2: SGHVS, FNYEAQ. The CDR3 is 15 residues long. The V gene end was trimmed by 5 bases and the J gene end by 4 bases; junction bases not matched to a gene: 10. CDR3 in amino acids: CASSRLTGPTYGYTF. The CDR3 nucleotides are TGTGCCAGCAGCCGCCTGACAGGGCCTACCTATGGCTACACCTTC.

The rearrangement links TRBV20-1 to TRBJ1-5; D gene uncertain. The V gene lost 0 bases and the J gene lost 2 bases, with 8 bases spanning the gap. CDR1 is DFQATT, CDR2 SNEGSKA, per germline (reference sequence). The CDR3 is 14 residues long. The CDR3 spells CSARDPGGNQPQHF. The CDR3 DNA follows: TGCAGTGCTAGAGATCCTGGGGGCAATCAGCCCCAGCATTTT.

This clonotype was seen a single time. The J gene is TRBJ2-2, the V gene TRBV2; possibly TRBD1 or TRBD2 for D (5 bases each). The germline V gene has CDR1 SNHLY and CDR2 FYNNEI. The V and J ends lost 8 bases and 6 bases respectively, with 13 bases between them. CDR3 length: 13 residues. Written as DNA, the CDR3 is TGTGCCAGCCAAGCACGAGGGGCCGGGGAGCTGTTTTTT. This encodes CASQARGAGELFF.

The J gene is TRBJ1-3, the V gene TRBV9, with D unclear. The CDR3 runs 16 residues. The germline V gene has CDR1 SGDLS and CDR2 YYNGEE. Trimming took off 0 bases at V and 0 bases at J, with 10 bases between the two ends. The CDR3 here is CASSVGGVGSGNTIYF. CDR3 in DNA: TGTGCCAGCAGCGTAGGGGGAGTAGGCTCTGGAAACACCATATATTTT.

This clonotype was seen more than once but under ten times. CDR3 in amino acids: CASSEARGNQPQHF. The CDR3 nucleotides are TGTGCCAGCAGTGAAGCGCGAGGGAATCAGCCCCAGCATTTT. The V call is TRBV2, the J call TRBJ1-5; D gene ambiguous. CDR3 length: 14 amino acids. From germline, CDR1 is SNHLY and CDR2 FYNNEI. Trimming stripped 0 bases from V and 4 bases from J, with 7 bases between.

The chain combines TRBV6-2 or TRBV6-3 with TRBJ2-7; D ambiguous. The CDR3 loop spans 12 amino acids. Trimming cost V 2 bases and J 3 bases, with 5 bases left between them. Looked up from germline, CDR1 is MNHEY and CDR2 is SVGEGT. CDR3 bases: TGTGCCAGCAGTTACGGGATCTACGAGCAGTACGTC. Protein product: CASSYGIYEQYV.

CDR3 in DNA: TGCGCCAGCAGCCAAGGAGAGACTAGCGGGAGTCGAGAGACCCAGTACTTC. The encoded protein is CASSQGETSGSRETQYF. The genes are TRBV4-3 and TRBJ2-5, with 12 bases aligning to TRBD2. The V and J ends lost 1 base and 4 bases, in that order; junction bases with no gene match: 7. CDR3 length equals 17 residues. Looked up from germline, CDR1 is LGHNA and CDR2 is YSLEER.

This sequence joins TRBV6-1 and TRBJ2-7; D not certain. Germline loops: CDR1 MNHNS, CDR2 SASEGT. The CDR3 length is 15 residues. Between the trimmed V and J ends, which lost 7 bases and 0 bases, there was a span of 16 bases. CDR3 region: CASNLNRASSYEQYF. CDR3 bases: TGTGCCAGCAATCTAAACAGAGCTAGCTCCTACGAGCAGTACTTC.

The rearrangement uses TRBV29-1 and TRBJ2-7; D ambiguous. The CDR3 runs 16 residues. V gave up 7 bases and J gave up 1 base, with 23 bases separating them. Germline V gives CDR1 SQVTM, CDR2 ANQGSEA. The CDR3 DNA reads as TGCAGCGCGAGGAACGACCCAAGGGCTCCGTCCTACGAGCAGTACGTC. This sequence encodes CSARNDPRAPSYEQYV.

This clonotype was seen only once. This sequence joins TRBV5-6 and TRBJ2-7; maybe TRBD1 (6 bases). V was trimmed by 4 bases and J by 4 bases, leaving 15 bases between them. Germline-derived CDR1 and CDR2 are SGHDT and YYEEEE. This CDR3 has 14 residues. Here the CDR3 reads CASSRQDTGYEQYF. Written as DNA, the CDR3 is TGTGCCAGCAGCCGACAGGATACTGGGTACGAGCAGTACTTC.

The CDR3 bases are TGTGCCAGCAGCTTAGATCCGACCTTGTTCTTC. Translated: CASSLDPTLFF. The rearrangement uses TRBV11-2 and TRBJ2-1; D is unclear. Germline V gene data show CDR1 as SGHAT and CDR2 as FQNNGV. The CDR3 runs to 11 residues. The V end was cut by 0 bases, the J end by 15 bases, with 9 bases between.

V and J are TRBV5-4 and TRBJ2-5; D possibly matches TRBD1 or TRBD2 (6 bases each). The V and J ends lost 2 bases and 5 bases respectively, with 10 bases between them. This CDR3 has 13 amino acids. CDR1 and CDR2 from the germline V gene are SGHNT and YYREEE (reference sequence). DNA of the CDR3: TGTGCCAGCAGCTTACAAGGGGGGGAGACCCAGTACTTC. The encoded protein is CASSLQGGETQYF.

By frequency in the sample, this clonotype is medium-sized (0.01 to 0.1%). The DNA for the CDR3 is TGTGCCAGCAGTCCAAGCACAGATACGCAGTATTTT. Amino acid sequence: CASSPSTDTQYF. V gene TRBV27 combines with J gene TRBJ2-3; no reliable D call. Trimming removed 5 bases at V and 0 bases at J, with 3 bases between. The CDR3 has 12 amino acids. Germline CDR1 MNHEY, CDR2 SMNVEV (reference sequence).

V usage is TRBV21-1 and J usage is TRBJ2-3. TRBV21-1 is labeled a pseudogene. The CDR3 runs 16 residues. The CDR3 reads CASSKVGDNRTDTQYF. For the CDR3, the DNA is TGTGCCAGCAGCAAAGTAGGCGACAATCGCACAGATACGCAGTATTTT.

The V call is TRBV6-2 or TRBV6-3, the J call TRBJ1-6; possible D gene TRBD1, 5 bases. The CDR3 contains 18 residues. Per germline, CDR1 MNHEY and CDR2 SVGEGT. The V end was cut by 2 bases, the J end by 7 bases, with 21 bases between. CDR3 nucleotide sequence: TGTGCCAGCAGTTACCCAGGGCACTCGGACCGCGCGAATTCACCCCTCCACTTT. Its protein product is CASSYPGHSDRANSPLHF.

In its sample, this clonotype was seen a few times. The chain is built from TRBV28 and TRBJ2-3; TRBD2 aligns across 8 bases. The CDR3 is 17 residues long. CDR1 and CDR2 from the germline V gene are MDHEN and SYDVKM. Germline trimming cut 9 bases from V and 3 bases from J; bases unmatched to any gene: 17. The CDR3 loop is CASIRPSGSTGTDTQYF. DNA of the CDR3: TGTGCCAGTATCCGCCCGAGCGGGAGTACTGGTACAGATACGCAGTATTTT. The entire variable domain, with the rest obtained from reference TRBV28 and TRBJ2-3, is as follows: DVKVTQSSRYLVKRTGEKVFLECVQDMDHENMFWYRQDPGLGLRLIYFSYDVKMKEKGDIPEGYSVSREKKERFSLILESASTNQTSMYLCASIRPSGSTGTDTQYFGPGTRLTVL.

The chain uses TRBV7-2 and TRBJ2-1; 7 bases are shared with TRBD1. This CDR3 is 14 amino acids long. V lost 1 base and J lost 7; bases outside the gene matches: 4. The germline gives CDR1 SGHTA, CDR2 FQGNSA. CDR3 protein: CASSLGGRGNEQFF. For the CDR3, the DNA is TGTGCCAGCAGCTTAGGTGGCAGGGGGAATGAGCAGTTCTTC.

This sequence joins TRBV2 and TRBJ1-1; D uncertain. CDR1 and CDR2 (germline): SNHLY, FYNNEI. The CDR3 runs to 12 residues. The V and J ends lost 5 bases and 4 bases respectively, with 8 bases between them. In nucleotides, the CDR3 is TGTGCCAGCAGTCAAGGGTTCACTGAAGCTTTCTTT. Translated, it gives CASSQGFTEAFF.

The rearrangement uses TRBV20-1 and TRBJ2-7; the D gene is possibly TRBD1 (6 bases). CDR1 and CDR2 from the germline V gene are DFQATT and SNEGSKA (reference sequence). Trimming took off 4 bases at V and 2 bases at J, with 18 bases between the two ends. The CDR3 totals 15 residues. The CDR3: CSATREGGAPYEQYF. CDR3 DNA: TGCAGTGCTACTAGGGAAGGGGGAGCTCCCTACGAGCAGTACTTC.

The V and J genes are TRBV11-3 and TRBJ2-5, with D unresolved. Per germline, CDR1 SGHNT and CDR2 YENEEA. With 0 bases removed from V and 4 bases from J, the gap between germline ends came to 12 bases. CDR3 length: 15 amino acids. CDR3 in amino acids: CASSLDPSRGETQYF. The CDR3 DNA follows: TGTGCCAGCAGCTTAGATCCCTCGCGAGGAGAGACCCAGTACTTC.

Here the CDR3 DNA reads TGTGCCAGTAGTATTACTAGCGGGATGTCCTACGAGCAGTACTTC. Residues: CASSITSGMSYEQYF. This rearrangement joins TRBV19 to TRBJ2-7; 10 bases line up with TRBD2. CDR3 size: 15 residues. CDR1 and CDR2 (germline): LNHDA, SQIVND (reference sequence). The J segment lost 1 base and the V segment lost 3 bases, leaving 3 bases of the junction unmatched.

This chain connects TRBV4-1 to TRBJ2-5, with D tentatively TRBD1 or TRBD2 (5 bases each). The CDR3 has 14 amino acids. Trimming removed 1 base at V and 7 bases at J, with 13 bases between. Per germline, CDR1 MGHRA and CDR2 YSYEKL. CDR3 protein: CASSQVGYGGTQYF. CDR3 sequence (DNA): TGCGCCAGCAGCCAAGTCGGGTATGGGGGGACCCAGTACTTC.

This clonotype has a handful of counts. The chain is built from TRBV11-1 and TRBJ2-7, with no clear D. The length of the CDR3 is 12 residues. V was clipped by 5 bases and J by 7 bases, with 12 bases between them. Germline CDR1 is SGHAT and CDR2 is FQDESV (reference sequence). As DNA, the CDR3 is TGTGCCAGCAGCCCCTCCCTGTGGGAGCAGTACTTC. Translation: CASSPSLWEQYF.

The chain links TRBV7-7 to TRBJ2-2; D is possibly TRBD1 (5 bases). The V gene lost 5 bases and the J gene lost 0 bases, with 7 bases spanning the gap. CDR3 length equals 14 residues. The germline V gene has CDR1 SSHAT and CDR2 FNYEAQ (reference sequence). The CDR3 loop reads CASSKGANTGELFF. The CDR3, as DNA: TGTGCCAGCAGCAAAGGGGCGAACACCGGGGAGCTGTTTTTT.